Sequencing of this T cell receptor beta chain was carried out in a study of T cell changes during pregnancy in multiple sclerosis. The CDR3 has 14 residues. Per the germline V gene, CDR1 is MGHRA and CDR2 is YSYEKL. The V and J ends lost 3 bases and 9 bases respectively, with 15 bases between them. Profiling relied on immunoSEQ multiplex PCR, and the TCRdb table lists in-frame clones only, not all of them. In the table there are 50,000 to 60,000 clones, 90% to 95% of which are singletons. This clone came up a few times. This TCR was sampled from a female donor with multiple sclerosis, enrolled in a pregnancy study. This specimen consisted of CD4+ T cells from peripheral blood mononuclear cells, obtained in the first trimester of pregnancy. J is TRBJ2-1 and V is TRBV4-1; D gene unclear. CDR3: CASSQRLALVEQFF. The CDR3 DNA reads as TGCGCCAGCAGCCAGCGACTCGCTCTTGTTGAGCAGTTCTTC.